The present entry profiles one TCR beta chain with its context. This record belongs to a study of CXCR3-negative and CXCR3-positive naive CD8 T cells. This CDR3 contains 14 residues. Per the germline V gene, CDR1 is SGHTA and CDR2 is FQGNSA. The authors made the TRB cDNA libraries by 5' RACE using UMI labels. Each CDR3 protein gets one entry in TCRdb, which reprocessed the 5' RACE reads and gives no DNA. This table holds 45,000 or so distinct CDR3 sequences. This chain links TRBV7-2 with TRBJ2-7; TCRdb designates TRBD1, a call that cannot be tested without DNA. The sequence was collected from a human donor in good health. Some clones in this sample may be carry-over from other donors' samples. Sequencing was performed on memory CD8+ T cells from blood. CDR3 protein: CASSLRDTSYEQYF.